Following are 7 T cell receptor beta chains from one sample sequenced in a study of blood T cell repertoires in COVID-19. The assay was immunoSEQ multiplex PCR, and TCRdb's table has in-frame clones only and misses some. The table lists about 260,000 clones, about nine tenths of them singletons. Material for sequencing was peripheral blood. These receptors were taken from a woman aged 40 to 50 who had recovered from COVID-19.

This chain joins TRBV7-2 and TRBJ2-7, with D tentatively TRBD2 (7 bases). This CDR3 has 13 amino acids. Germline V gives CDR1 SGHTA, CDR2 FQGNSA. V shed 3 bases and J shed 6 bases, with 12 bases lying between them. In DNA, the CDR3 is TGTGCCAGCAGCTTTCGGGGGGCCCCCGAGCAGTACTTC. It translates to CASSFRGAPEQYF. Variable domain in full (rest from reference TRBV7-2 and TRBJ2-7): GAGVSQSPSNKVTEKGKDVELRCDPISGHTALYWYRQSLGQGLEFLIYFQGNSAPDKSGLPSDRFSAERTGGSVSTLTIQRTQQEDSAVYLCASSFRGAPEQYFGPGTRLTVT.

The rearrangement uses TRBV2 and TRBJ1-4, with D unclear. Per the germline V gene, CDR1 is SNHLY and CDR2 is FYNNEI. V lost 8 bases and J 7 bases, leaving 20 bases between the germline ends. This CDR3 is 15 amino acids long. The CDR3 protein is CASARGALEAEKLFF. CDR3 nucleotide sequence: TGTGCCAGCGCCCGAGGCGCGTTAGAGGCTGAAAAACTGTTTTTT. The whole variable domain, remainder taken from reference TRBV2 and TRBJ1-4, is EPEVTQTPSHQVTQMGQEVILRCVPISNHLYFYWYRQILGQKVEFLVSFYNNEISEKSEIFDDQFSVERPDGSNFTLKIRSTKLEDSAMYFCASARGALEAEKLFFGSGTQLSVL.

The CDR3 nucleotides are TGTGCCAGCAGCACCCGTGGGGGGTTGAGATCACCCCTCCACTTT. Translated, it gives CASSTRGGLRSPLHF. The rearrangement joins TRBV9 to TRBJ1-6; possible D gene TRBD1, 5 bases. The CDR3 sequence is 15 residues long. Germline CDR1 and CDR2: SGDLS and YYNGEE. V dropped 4 bases and J dropped 10 bases, with 18 bases sitting between them.

The chain uses TRBV19 and TRBJ2-7; D is uncertain. Between the trimmed V and J ends, which lost 7 bases and 2 bases, there was a span of 18 bases. The CDR3 is 15 residues long. Germline values: CDR1 LNHDA, CDR2 SQIVND (reference sequence). The CDR3 loop reads CASIPTHTVAYEQYF. Here the CDR3 DNA reads TGTGCCAGTATCCCGACCCACACAGTTGCCTACGAGCAGTACTTC.

This sequence joins TRBV5-4 and TRBJ1-1; 7 nucleotides match TRBD1. CDR1 and CDR2 from the germline V gene are SGHNT and YYREEE (reference sequence). With V trimmed by 0 bases and J by 0 bases, 5 bases remained unmatched. The CDR3 totals 16 residues. The CDR3, as DNA: TGTGCCAGCAGCTTGGGGGAACAGGGGATGAACACTGAAGCTTTCTTT. Translating it yields CASSLGEQGMNTEAFF.

The chain links TRBV5-5 to TRBJ1-1; a possible D gene is TRBD1 (6 bases). Germline V gives CDR1 SGHKS, CDR2 YYEKEE (reference sequence). Trimming shortened V by 1 base and J by 5 bases, and 21 bases separated the two germline ends. This CDR3 contains 17 residues. The CDR3 DNA sequence: TGTGCCAGCAGCTTGTTGCCCGCGGAGGCAAGGGGGACTGAAGCTTTCTTT. Translated, it gives CASSLLPAEARGTEAFF.

This rearrangement joins TRBV5-1 to TRBJ2-7, with TRBD1 matching over 10 bases. The V and J ends lost 9 bases and 3 bases, in that order; junction bases with no gene match: 9. CDR1 and CDR2 (germline): SGHRS, YFSETQ. The CDR3 length is 14 residues. The CDR3, as DNA: TGCGCCACCTCCGGGACAGGGGATCTCTACGAGCAGTACTTC. Encoded protein: CATSGTGDLYEQYF.